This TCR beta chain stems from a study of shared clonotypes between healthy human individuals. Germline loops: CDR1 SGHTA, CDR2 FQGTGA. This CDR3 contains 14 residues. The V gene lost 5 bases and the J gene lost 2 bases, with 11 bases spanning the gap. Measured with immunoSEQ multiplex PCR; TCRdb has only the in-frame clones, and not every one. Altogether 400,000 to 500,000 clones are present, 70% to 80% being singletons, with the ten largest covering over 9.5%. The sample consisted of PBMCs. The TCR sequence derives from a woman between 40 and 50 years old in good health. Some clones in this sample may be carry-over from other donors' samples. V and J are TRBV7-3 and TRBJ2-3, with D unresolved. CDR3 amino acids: CASSLRRLTDTQYF. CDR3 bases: TGTGCCAGCAGCCTCCGGCGACTCACAGATACGCAGTATTTT. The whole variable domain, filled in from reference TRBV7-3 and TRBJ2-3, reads GAGVSQTPSNKVTEKGKYVELRCDPISGHTALYWYRQSLGQGPEFLIYFQGTGAADDSGLPNDRFFAVRPEGSVSTLKIQRTERGDSAVYLCASSLRRLTDTQYFGPGTRLTVL.